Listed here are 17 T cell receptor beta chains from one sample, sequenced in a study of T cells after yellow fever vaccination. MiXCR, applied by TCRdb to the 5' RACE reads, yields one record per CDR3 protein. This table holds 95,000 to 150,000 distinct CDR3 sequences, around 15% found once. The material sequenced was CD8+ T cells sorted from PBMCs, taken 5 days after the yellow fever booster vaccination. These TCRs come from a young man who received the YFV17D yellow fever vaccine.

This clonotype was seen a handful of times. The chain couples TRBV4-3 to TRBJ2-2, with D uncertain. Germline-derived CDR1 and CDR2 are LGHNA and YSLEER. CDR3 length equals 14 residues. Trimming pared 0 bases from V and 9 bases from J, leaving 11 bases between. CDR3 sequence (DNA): TGCGCCAGCAGCCAAGATTCTATTAGCTGGGAGCTGTTTTTT. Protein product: CASSQDSISWELFF.

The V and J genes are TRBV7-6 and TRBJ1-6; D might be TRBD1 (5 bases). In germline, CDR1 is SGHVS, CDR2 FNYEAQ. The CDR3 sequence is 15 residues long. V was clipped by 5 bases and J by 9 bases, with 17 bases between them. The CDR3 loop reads CASSPGGRESSPLHF. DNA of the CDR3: TGTGCCAGCAGCCCCGGCGGCAGGGAAAGTTCACCCCTCCACTTT. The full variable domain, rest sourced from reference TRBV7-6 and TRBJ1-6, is GAGVSQSPRYKVTKRGQDVALRCDPISGHVSLYWYRQALGQGPEFLTYFNYEAQQDKSGLPNDRFSAERPEGSISTLTIQRTEQRDSAMYRCASSPGGRESSPLHFGNGTRLTVT.

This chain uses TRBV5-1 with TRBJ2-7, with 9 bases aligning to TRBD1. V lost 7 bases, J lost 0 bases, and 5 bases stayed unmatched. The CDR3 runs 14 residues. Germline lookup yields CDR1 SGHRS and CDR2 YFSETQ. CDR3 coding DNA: TGCGCCAGCCGCGGGACAGGGAGCTCCTACGAGCAGTACGTC. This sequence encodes CASRGTGSSYEQYV.

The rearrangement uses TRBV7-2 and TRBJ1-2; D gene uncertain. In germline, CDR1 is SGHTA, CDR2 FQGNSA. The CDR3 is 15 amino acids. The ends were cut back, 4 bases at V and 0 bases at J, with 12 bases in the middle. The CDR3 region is CASSSRRETNYGYTF. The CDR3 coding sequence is TGTGCCAGCAGCTCACGACGGGAGACTAACTATGGCTACACCTTC.

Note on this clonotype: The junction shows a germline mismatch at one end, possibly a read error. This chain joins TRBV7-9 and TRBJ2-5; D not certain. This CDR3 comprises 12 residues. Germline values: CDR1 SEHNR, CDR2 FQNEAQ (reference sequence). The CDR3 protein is CASGLIIETQYF. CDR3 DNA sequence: TGTGCCAGCGGCTTAATCATCGAGACCCAGTACTTC.

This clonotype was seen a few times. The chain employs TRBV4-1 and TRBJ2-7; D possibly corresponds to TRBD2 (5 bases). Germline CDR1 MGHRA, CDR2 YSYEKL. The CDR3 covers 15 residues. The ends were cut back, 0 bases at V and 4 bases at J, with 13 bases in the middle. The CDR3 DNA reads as TGCGCCAGCAGCCAAGATTTGGCTGAGGGATACGAGCAGTACGTC. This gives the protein CASSQDLAEGYEQYV.

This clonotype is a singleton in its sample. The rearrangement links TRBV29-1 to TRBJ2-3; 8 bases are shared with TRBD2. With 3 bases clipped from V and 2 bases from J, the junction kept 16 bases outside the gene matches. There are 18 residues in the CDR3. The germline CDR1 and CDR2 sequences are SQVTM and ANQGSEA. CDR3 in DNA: TGCAGCGTTGATGATCGCGGGGGGAAAGGGGACTTCACAGATACGCAGTATTTT. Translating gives CSVDDRGGKGDFTDTQYF.

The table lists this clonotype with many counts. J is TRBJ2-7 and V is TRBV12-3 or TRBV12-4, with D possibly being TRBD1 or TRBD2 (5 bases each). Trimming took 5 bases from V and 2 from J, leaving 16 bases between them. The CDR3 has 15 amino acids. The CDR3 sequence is CASSPFGTDTYEQYF. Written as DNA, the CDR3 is TGTGCCAGCAGTCCCTTCGGGACGGATACCTACGAGCAGTACTTC.

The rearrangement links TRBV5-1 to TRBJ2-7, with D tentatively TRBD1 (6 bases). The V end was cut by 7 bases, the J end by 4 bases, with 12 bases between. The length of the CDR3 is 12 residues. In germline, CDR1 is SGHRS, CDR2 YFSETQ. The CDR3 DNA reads TGCGCCAGCCGGGACACCCGTTACGAGCAGTACTTC. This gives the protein CASRDTRYEQYF.

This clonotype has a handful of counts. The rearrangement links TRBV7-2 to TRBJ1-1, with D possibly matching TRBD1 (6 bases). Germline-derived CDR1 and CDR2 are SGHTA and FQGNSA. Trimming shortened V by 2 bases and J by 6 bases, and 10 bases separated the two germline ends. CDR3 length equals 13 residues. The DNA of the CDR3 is TGTGCCAGCAGCTTAAGGGGGGTCGCTGAAGCTTTCTTT. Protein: CASSLRGVAEAFF.

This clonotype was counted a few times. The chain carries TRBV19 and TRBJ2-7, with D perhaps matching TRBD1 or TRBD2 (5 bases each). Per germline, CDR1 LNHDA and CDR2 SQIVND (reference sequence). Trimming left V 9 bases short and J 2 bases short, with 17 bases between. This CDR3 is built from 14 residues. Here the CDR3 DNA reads TGTGCCAGCGGGCTGGGGGAGTTTCCCTACGAGCAGTACTTC. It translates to CASGLGEFPYEQYF.

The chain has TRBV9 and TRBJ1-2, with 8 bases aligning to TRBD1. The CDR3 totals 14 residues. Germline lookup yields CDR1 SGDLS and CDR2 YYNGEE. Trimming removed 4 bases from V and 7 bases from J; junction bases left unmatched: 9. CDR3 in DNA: TGTGCCAGCAGCCCTCGTGGCAGGGGGCTTGGCTACACCTTC. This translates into CASSPRGRGLGYTF.

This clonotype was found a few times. The CDR3 DNA is TGTGCCAGCAGCGAATCATTCCAAGAGACCCAGTACTTC. Its protein product is CASSESFQETQYF. The gene calls are TRBV9 and TRBJ2-5; D is unclear. The CDR3 extends over 13 amino acids. V was trimmed by 3 bases and J by 1 base, leaving 7 bases between them. Germline V lookup: CDR1 SGDLS, CDR2 YYNGEE.

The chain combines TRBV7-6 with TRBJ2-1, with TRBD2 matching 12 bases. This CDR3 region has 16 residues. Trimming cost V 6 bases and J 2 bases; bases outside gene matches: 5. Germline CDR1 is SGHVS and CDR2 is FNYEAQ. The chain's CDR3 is CASRSTSGGTYNEQFF. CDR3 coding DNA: TGTGCCAGCAGGTCGACTAGCGGGGGCACCTACAATGAGCAGTTCTTC.

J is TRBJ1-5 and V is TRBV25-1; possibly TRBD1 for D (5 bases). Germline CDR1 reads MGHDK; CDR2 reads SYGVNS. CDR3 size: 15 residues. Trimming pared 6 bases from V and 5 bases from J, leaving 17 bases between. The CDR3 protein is CASRASGIVDQPQHF. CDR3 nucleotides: TGTGCCAGCAGAGCTTCAGGGATAGTGGATCAGCCCCAGCATTTT.

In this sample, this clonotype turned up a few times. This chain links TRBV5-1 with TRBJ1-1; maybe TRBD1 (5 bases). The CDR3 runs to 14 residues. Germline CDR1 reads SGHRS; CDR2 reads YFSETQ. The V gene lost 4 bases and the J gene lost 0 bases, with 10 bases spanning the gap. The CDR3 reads CASSPGVMNTEAFF. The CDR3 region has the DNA TGCGCCAGCAGCCCGGGGGTAATGAACACTGAAGCTTTCTTT.

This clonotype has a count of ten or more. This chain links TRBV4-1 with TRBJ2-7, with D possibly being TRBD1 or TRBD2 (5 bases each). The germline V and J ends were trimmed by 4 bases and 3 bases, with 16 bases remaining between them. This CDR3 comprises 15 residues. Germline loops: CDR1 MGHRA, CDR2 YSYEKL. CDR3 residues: CASSRDQNLGYEQYF. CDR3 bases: TGCGCCAGCAGCCGGGACCAAAACTTAGGCTACGAGCAGTACTTC.